These 18 T cell receptor beta chains were all obtained from the same sample, sequenced in a study of blood T cells in healthy people across ages. A second roughly 6 to 11 cycle PCR used barcoded and J-beta primers. Using its own MiXCR run on the 5' RACE reads, TCRdb lists one record per CDR3 protein. The data show around 500,000 distinct CDR3 sequences, with roughly 48% seen just once and 20% to 25% held by the top ten. The sample consisted of blood. The receptors originated from an elderly man in good health.

The rearrangement uses TRBV7-3 and TRBJ2-3; possible D gene TRBD1, 6 bases. The germline V gene encodes CDR1 SGHTA and CDR2 FQGTGA. V lost 4 bases, J lost 0 bases, and 11 bases lay in between. The CDR3 has 15 amino acids. CDR3: CASSSGTPSTDTQYF. The CDR3 coding sequence is TGTGCCAGCAGCTCCGGGACACCTAGCACAGATACGCAGTATTTT.

J is TRBJ1-3 and V is TRBV6-6, with a tentative D call TRBD1 (6 bases). The germline V gene encodes CDR1 MNHNY and CDR2 SVGAGI (reference sequence). This CDR3 has 15 amino acids. Trimming removed 2 bases at V and 2 bases at J, with 10 bases between. CDR3 in DNA: TGTGCCAGCAGTTACACGTCAGGGGCTGGAAACACCATATATTTT. The encoded protein is CASSYTSGAGNTIYF.

This chain links TRBV20-1 with TRBJ1-5; D is perhaps TRBD1 (6 bases). There are 13 residues in the CDR3. CDR1 and CDR2 from the germline V gene are DFQATT and SNEGSKA (reference sequence). V lost 6 bases to trimming and J lost 6 bases, with 15 bases between them. The CDR3 sequence: CSARHGGGQPQHF. CDR3 bases: TGCAGTGCCCGGCACGGGGGCGGTCAGCCCCAGCATTTT.

The chain couples TRBV7-3 to TRBJ2-3; possible D gene TRBD2, 6 bases. The V gene lost 5 bases and the J gene lost 2 bases, with 14 bases spanning the gap. This CDR3 spans 15 amino acids. The germline V gene encodes CDR1 SGHTA and CDR2 FQGTGA. CDR3 in amino acids: CASSPYSGTTDTQYF. CDR3 nucleotides: TGTGCCAGCAGCCCGTATAGCGGAACCACAGATACGCAGTATTTT.

About this clonotype: A read error may be the cause here, since a much bigger clone is one base away. The rearrangement joins TRBV7-6 to TRBJ2-3; TRBD2 aligns across 9 bases. The CDR3 loop spans 17 amino acids. V shed 5 bases and J 5 bases; nucleotides not matched to a gene: 14. Per germline, CDR1 SGHVS and CDR2 FNYEAQ. This CDR3 is CASSRSNGGGDLDTQYF. Written as DNA, the CDR3 is TGTGCCAGCAGCCGATCAAATGGCGGGGGGGACTTAGATACGCAGTATTTT.

The V and J genes are TRBV29-1 and TRBJ2-6, with D possibly matching TRBD1 (6 bases). The CDR3 consists of 15 residues. Trimming shortened V by 4 bases and J by 0 bases, and 10 bases separated the two germline ends. Germline V gene lookup returns CDR1 SQVTM and CDR2 ANQGSEA. The CDR3 spells CSVAQGSSGANVLTF. CDR3 nucleotide sequence: TGCAGCGTTGCACAGGGAAGCTCTGGGGCCAACGTCCTGACTTTC.

This rearrangement joins TRBV7-2 to TRBJ2-3; D ambiguous. The V end was cut by 5 bases, the J end by 2 bases, with 8 bases between. CDR3 length equals 13 residues. Per germline, CDR1 SGHTA and CDR2 FQGNSA. CDR3 nucleotides: TGTGCCAGCAGCGCGGCACCCACAGATACGCAGTATTTT. Translated: CASSAAPTDTQYF.

The chain couples TRBV4-1 to TRBJ2-7; D is uncertain. CDR1 is MGHRA, CDR2 YSYEKL, per germline. Trimming pared 9 bases from V and 2 bases from J, leaving 5 bases between. The CDR3 covers 10 residues. The CDR3 sequence is CASEPYEQYF. DNA for the CDR3: TGCGCCAGTGAGCCCTACGAGCAGTACTTC.

The rearrangement uses TRBV12-3 or TRBV12-4 and TRBJ1-2, with D hard to call. The CDR3 covers 13 residues. The ends were cut back, 3 bases at V and 3 bases at J, with 8 bases in the middle. The CDR3 spells CASSFTQHYGYTF. Here the CDR3 DNA reads TGTGCCAGCAGTTTCACCCAGCACTATGGCTACACCTTC.

This clonotype was observed many times. The chain joins TRBV7-9 to TRBJ2-5, with 7 nucleotides matching TRBD1. The CDR3 length is 12 residues. Germline assignment: CDR1 SEHNR and CDR2 FQNEAQ (reference sequence). The V and J ends lost 6 bases and 5 bases, in that order; junction bases with no gene match: 3. CDR3 coding DNA: TGTGCCAGCAGTCGACAGGGCGAGACCCAGTACTTC. Translated: CASSRQGETQYF.

The J gene is TRBJ2-7, the V gene TRBV11-2; D is perhaps TRBD1 (9 bases). From germline, CDR1 is SGHAT and CDR2 FQNNGV. V lost 3 bases to trimming and J lost 3 bases, with 21 bases between them. The CDR3 sequence is 17 residues long. Here the CDR3 reads CASSFGRGTGTYYEQYF. The CDR3 DNA reads TGTGCCAGCAGCTTCGGGAGGGGGACAGGGACGTACTACGAGCAGTACTTC.

This clonotype was observed many times. This chain uses TRBV29-1 with TRBJ2-1; TRBD2 matches 8 bases. Germline assignment: CDR1 SQVTM and CDR2 ANQGSEA. V dropped 6 bases and J dropped 3; count of bases not matched to a gene: 13. The CDR3 spans 16 residues. For the CDR3, the DNA is TGCAGCGTCAACGGGGGGGGGAGAGCAGGCTACAATGAGCAGTTCTTC. Its translation: CSVNGGGRAGYNEQFF.

The chain uses TRBV15 and TRBJ2-3; 8 nucleotides agree with TRBD2. The CDR3 is 14 amino acids. The germline CDR1 and CDR2 sequences are LNHNV and YYDKDF (reference sequence). Trimming took 1 base from V and 4 from J; bases not matched to a gene: 1. The CDR3: CATSRAGGADTQYF. The CDR3 nucleotides read TGTGCCACCAGCAGAGCGGGAGGGGCAGATACGCAGTATTTT.

The rearrangement links TRBV29-1 to TRBJ2-7, with 8 bases that match TRBD1. The CDR3 consists of 13 residues. Per germline, CDR1 SQVTM and CDR2 ANQGSEA. J lost 2 bases, V lost 4 bases, and 4 bases had no gene match. CDR3 in DNA: TGCAGCGTTGGACAGGGGAAGGCCTACGAGCAGTACTTC. Amino acids: CSVGQGKAYEQYF.

This sequence joins TRBV7-2 and TRBJ2-2; D gene unclear. Germline CDR1 is SGHTA and CDR2 is FQGNSA. The V and J ends lost 5 bases and 0 bases respectively, with 13 bases between them. There are 16 residues in the CDR3. This CDR3 is CASSPLVTTNTGELFF. CDR3 sequence (DNA): TGTGCCAGCAGCCCCCTCGTTACCACGAACACCGGGGAGCTGTTTTTT.

This clonotype was detected ten times or more. V gene TRBV6-2 or TRBV6-3 combines with J gene TRBJ2-3; D is unresolved. Germline assignment: CDR1 MNHEY and CDR2 SVGEGT. Trimming took off 6 bases at V and 2 bases at J, with 6 bases between the two ends. CDR3 length: 12 residues. For the CDR3, the DNA is TGTGCCAGCAGCATCGACACAGATACGCAGTATTTT. This gives the protein CASSIDTDTQYF.

The gene calls are TRBV6-2 or TRBV6-3 and TRBJ2-2; the D is unclear. The CDR3 extends over 13 amino acids. The germline V gene has CDR1 MNHEY and CDR2 SVGEGT. Trimming cost V 6 bases and J 5 bases, with 10 bases left between them. CDR3 in DNA: TGTGCCAGCAGGCTTATAGGTACCGGGGAGCTGTTTTTT. Protein sequence: CASRLIGTGELFF.

The V and J genes are TRBV4-3 and TRBJ1-4; D is undetermined. CDR3 length: 13 amino acids. Germline V lookup: CDR1 LGHNA, CDR2 YSLEER. The V end was cut by 4 bases, the J end by 7 bases, with 10 bases between. CDR3 coding DNA: TGCGCCAGCAGCCGCCACGGAGGTGAAAAACTGTTTTTT. Amino acid sequence: CASSRHGGEKLFF.